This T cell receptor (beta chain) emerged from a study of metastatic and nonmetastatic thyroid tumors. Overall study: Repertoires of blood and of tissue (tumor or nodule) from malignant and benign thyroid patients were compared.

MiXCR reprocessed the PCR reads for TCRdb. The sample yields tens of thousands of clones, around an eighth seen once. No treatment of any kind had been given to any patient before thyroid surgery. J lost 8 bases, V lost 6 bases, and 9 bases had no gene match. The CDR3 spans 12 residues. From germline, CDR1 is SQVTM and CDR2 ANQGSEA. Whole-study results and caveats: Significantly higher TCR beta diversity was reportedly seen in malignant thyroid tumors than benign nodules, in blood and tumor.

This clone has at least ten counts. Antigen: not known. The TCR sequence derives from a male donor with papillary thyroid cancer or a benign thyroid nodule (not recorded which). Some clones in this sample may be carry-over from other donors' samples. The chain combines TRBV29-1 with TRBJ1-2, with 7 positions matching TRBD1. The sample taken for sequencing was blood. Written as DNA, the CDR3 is TGCAGCGTCTCACAGGGGCTGGGGGGCTACACCTTC. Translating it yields CSVSQGLGGYTF.